The rows below give T cell receptor beta chains drawn from one sample of a study of T cell responses to AZD1222 COVID-19 vaccine. Here immunoSEQ multiplex PCR was the method, and the copy in TCRdb shows in-frame clones only, minus some. This sample has 69,000 or so clones, with 70% to 90% found just once. The sequences come from peripheral blood, collected 28 days after the second AZD1222 dose. These receptors were taken from an adult who received the AZD1222 COVID-19 vaccine. Both conserved end residues are part of each CDR3. The D gene is left open where the match is weak. The listing skips clone size in some rows; elsewhere it reads once, few, many or a size class.

clone size | J gene | D gene | V gene | CDR3 DNA | CDR3 protein
. | TRBJ2-1 | . | TRBV7-9 | TGTGCCAGCAGCTTAGAACAGGCCGGTGAGCAGTTCTTC | CASSLEQAGEQFF
few | TRBJ1-4 | . | TRBV7-9 | TGTGCCAGCAGCCGCTCGGGGGGTGAAAAACTGTTTTTT | CASSRSGGEKLFF
. | TRBJ2-3 | . | TRBV29-1 | TGCAGCGCTTCAGCCTATGCAGATACGCAGTATTTT | CSASAYADTQYF
. | TRBJ1-1 | . | TRBV14 | TGTGCCAGCAGCCAAGGAAGGAACACTGAAGCTTTCTTT | CASSQGRNTEAFF
. | TRBJ1-5 | TRBD1 | TRBV5-6 | TGTGCCAGCAGCCTAACCACAGGGGTCAGTCAGCCCCAGCATTTT | CASSLTTGVSQPQHF
. | TRBJ1-2 | . | TRBV29-1 | TGCAGCGTTGGGGGCAACGGAGACTATGGCTACACCTTC | CSVGGNGDYGYTF
. | TRBJ2-7 | . | TRBV7-9 | TGTGCCAGCAGCCTCATGTATAGCGGAACGGGACGGGAGCAGTACTTC | CASSLMYSGTGREQYF
. | TRBJ2-1 | TRBD2 | TRBV7-2 | TGTGCCAGCAGCTCCGGACTAGTCAATGAGCAGTTCTTC | CASSSGLVNEQFF
. | TRBJ2-5 | . | TRBV7-2 | TGTGCCAGCAGAAGCTTTGAGGGGACCCAGTACTTC | CASRSFEGTQYF
. | TRBJ2-2 | TRBD1 | TRBV19 | TGTGCCAGTAGTGGGACAGAGAACACCGGGGAGCTGTTTTTT | CASSGTENTGELFF
. | TRBJ2-7 | . | TRBV30 | TGTGCCTGGAGTGTACCGCAACCGGGCTCCTACGAGCAGTACTTC | CAWSVPQPGSYEQYF
. | TRBJ2-1 | TRBD2 | TRBV11-1 | TGTGCCAGCAGCTTTCAACTAGCGAGGGCTGACAATGAGCAGTTCTTC | CASSFQLARADNEQFF
. | TRBJ1-2 | TRBD1 | TRBV27 | TGTGCCAGCAGTCCGGGACAGAACTATGGCTACACCTTC | CASSPGQNYGYTF
. | TRBJ1-5 | . | TRBV2 | TGTGCCAGCAGTGAAGAAGGGCAGGGGAATCAGCCCCAGCATTTT | CASSEEGQGNQPQHF
. | TRBJ1-5 | . | TRBV19 | TGTGCCAGTACCCCGGAGCAGGGAAGAGGCAATCAGCCCCAGCATTTT | CASTPEQGRGNQPQHF
. | TRBJ2-2 | . | TRBV10-1 | TGCGCCAGCAGTGAAGGGGAAAACACCGGGGAGCTGTTTTTT | CASSEGENTGELFF
. | TRBJ1-1 | . | TRBV5-1 | TGCGCCAGCAGCTGGGAGGGGCAGCCCTTTATGAACACTGAAGCTTTCTTT | CASSWEGQPFMNTEAFF
. | TRBJ1-5 | TRBD1 | TRBV19 | TGTGCCAGTAGTAACAGGGGGCTTGGGAGCAATCAGCCCCAGCATTTT | CASSNRGLGSNQPQHF
. | TRBJ1-4 | . | TRBV11-2 | TGTGCCAGCAGCTTAGAAGCATTTGGCGAAAAACTGTTTTTT | CASSLEAFGEKLFF
. | TRBJ1-5 | . | TRBV4-1 | TGCGCCAGCAGCCAAGGAGGCTCCCTTAGTACTCAGCCCCAGCATTTT | CASSQGGSLSTQPQHF
few | TRBJ2-5 | TRBD2 | TRBV5-1 | TGCGCCAGCAGCTCCGGACTAGCGGGAGAGACCCAGTACTTC | CASSSGLAGETQYF
. | TRBJ1-2 | TRBD1 | TRBV5-1 | TGCGCCAGCAGCCTGGGACAGGGGGGAGACTATGGCTACACCTTC | CASSLGQGGDYGYTF
. | TRBJ2-2 | . | TRBV27 | TGTGCCAGCCGCCGGGGAAACTGGGCCGGGGAGCTGTTTTTT | CASRRGNWAGELFF
. | TRBJ1-4 | . | TRBV4-1 | TGCGCCAGCAGCCCCCGGACGGGCGGGACTAATGAAAAACTGTTTTTT | CASSPRTGGTNEKLFF
. | TRBJ2-1 | TRBD2 | TRBV7-8 | TGTGCCAGCAGCCGTCGAAGACTAGCGGCTACATTGTCCTACAATGAGCAGTTCTTC | CASSRRRLAATLSYNEQFF
. | TRBJ2-3 | TRBD2 | TRBV2 | TGTGCCAGCAGACTCGGACTAGCGGGCACAGATACGCAGTATTTT | CASRLGLAGTDTQYF
. | TRBJ2-3 | TRBD2 | TRBV28 | TGTGCCAGCAGTTTTTCCCCTCGGAAAGCGGGAGGCCCAGATACGCAGTATTTT | CASSFSPRKAGGPDTQYF
. | TRBJ1-2 | TRBD1 | TRBV18 | TGTGCCAGCTCACTGGGACAGAATAACTATGGCTACACCTTC | CASSLGQNNYGYTF
. | TRBJ1-1 | . | TRBV28 | TGTGCCAGCAGGGGGCCCTTGAACACTGAAGCTTTCTTT | CASRGPLNTEAFF
. | TRBJ2-2 | TRBD1 | TRBV6-6 | TGTGCCAGCAGTTCCGACAGGGGGCTGAACACCGGGGAGCTGTTTTTT | CASSSDRGLNTGELFF
. | TRBJ1-1 | . | TRBV18 | TGTGCCAGCTCACCCCTTGGGTACACTGAAGCTTTCTTT | CASSPLGYTEAFF
. | TRBJ2-2 | . | TRBV20-1 | TGCAGTGCTAGAGATAGCGGGGAGCTGTTTTTT | CSARDSGELFF
few | TRBJ1-6 | TRBD1 | TRBV4-3 | TGCGCCAGCAGCCAGGCCGGGACAGGGAACTCACCCCTCCACTTT | CASSQAGTGNSPLHF
. | TRBJ1-2 | . | TRBV5-4 | TGTGCCTTATTGGGGGGGGGCGAGGAGGGAAATGGCTACACCTTC | CALLGGGEEGNGYTF
. | TRBJ1-5 | TRBD1 | TRBV6-5 | TGTGCCAGCAGTTACGGGAGAACAGGGGGATCGGAGCCCCAGCATTTT | CASSYGRTGGSEPQHF
. | TRBJ1-2 | . | TRBV4-2 | TGTGCCAGCAGCCAAGATCGGCGAGGACCCCCCAACTATGGCTACACCTTC | CASSQDRRGPPNYGYTF
. | TRBJ2-7 | . | TRBV5-6 | TGTGCCAGCAGCTTGGGCAGCGACAGGATTACCTACGAGCAGTACTTC | CASSLGSDRITYEQYF
. | TRBJ2-1 | TRBD2 | TRBV27 | TGTGCCAGCAGGGCGGGACTAGCGGGAGCCTACAATGAGCAGTTCTTC | CASRAGLAGAYNEQFF
. | TRBJ1-1 | TRBD1 | TRBV29-1 | TGCAGCGCTTTCGTAGGGGGCGGGCGCAACACTGAAGCTTTCTTT | CSAFVGGGRNTEAFF
. | TRBJ1-1 | . | TRBV6-5 | TGTGCCAGCGGGGGAAGGCCTTACGGCACTGAAGCTTTCTTT | CASGGRPYGTEAFF
. | TRBJ2-1 | TRBD1 | TRBV27 | TGTGCCAGCAGTTCCGGGACAGGGCACAATGAGCAGTTCTTC | CASSSGTGHNEQFF
. | TRBJ2-5 | TRBD1 | TRBV29-1 | TGCAGCGCTCCGGACAGGGGAATCCAAGAGACCCAGTACTTC | CSAPDRGIQETQYF
. | TRBJ2-7 | TRBD1 | TRBV27 | TGTGCCAGCAGTTTATCTACAGGGGTCACACAAAGATACGAGCAGTACTTC | CASSLSTGVTQRYEQYF
. | TRBJ2-7 | . | TRBV9 | TGTGCCAGCAGCCCCTCCTCAGCGGGTTACGAGCAGTACTTC | CASSPSSAGYEQYF
. | TRBJ1-4 | TRBD1 | TRBV18 | TGTGCCAGCTCATCGGGACAGGGAGAGGATGAAAAACTGTTTTTT | CASSSGQGEDEKLFF
. | TRBJ2-3 | TRBD2 | TRBV6-5 | TGTGCCAGCAGCCTAGCGGGAGTCCTCCCAGATACGCAGTATTTT | CASSLAGVLPDTQYF
once | TRBJ2-3 | TRBD2 | TRBV9 | TGTGCCAGCAGCGTAGGGGGACTAGCGGACCTCACAGATACGCAGTATTTT | CASSVGGLADLTDTQYF
. | TRBJ1-5 | . | TRBV14 | TGTGCCAGCAGCCCGGATAGCGATCAGCCCCAGCATTTT | CASSPDSDQPQHF